This T cell receptor (beta chain) was found in a study of cytomegalovirus exposure and HLA in healthy donors. The primer mix had 60 Vbeta and 13 Jbeta primers. As handled by the study authors: A follow-up analysis tallied about 88 million unique TCR beta chains, roughly 11 million shared. Clones were sequenced by immunoSEQ multiplex PCR, and TCRdb holds only the in-frame ones, with some missing. For V, J and clone size, that table is used; D and trimming come from the DNA. This sample has 100,000 to 150,000 clones, with 65% to 80% found just once. Germline assignment: CDR1 MNHEY and CDR2 SVGAGI. This CDR3 is built from 13 residues. Unmatched junction bases numbered 3, after V lost 6 bases and J lost 1 base.

The chain links TRBV6-5 to TRBJ2-7; 7 bases match TRBD1. The sequence came from a middle-aged woman in good health and CMV-seronegative. Sequencing input: PBMCs. The CDR3 DNA follows: TGTGCCAGCAGGCCGGGACAGTCCTACGAGCAGTACTTC. It encodes CASRPGQSYEQYF.